This T cell receptor (beta chain) was recovered during a study of vaccination and CD4 T cells after COVID-19. Study summary: Participants were vaccinated with two doses, given as either BNT162b2 or mRNA-1273 vaccine.

Study findings and constraints: Within the convalescent patients, spike mono-reactivity was found in 304 of 307 vaccine-specific clones.

There are a few counts of this clonotype. Its antigen is not known. At the Johns Hopkins FTIC core, DNA taken from cultured CD4+ T cells was sequenced by way of the Oncomine TCR Beta short-read assay. One entry per CDR3 protein results from TCRdb running MiXCR on the PCR reads. In the table there are 14,000 or so distinct CDR3 sequences, 25% to 30% of which are singletons. Germline V gene lookup returns CDR1 GTSNPN and CDR2 SVGIG (reference sequence). The length of the CDR3 is 14 residues. Described treatment: roughly 11-day PBMC culture with coronavirus spike peptide pools or control peptides (ViraFEST assay).

This clonotype originated in a human donor with COVID-19. The sample comprised cultured CD4+ T cells from blood. The chain is built from TRBV30 and TRBJ2-6; D is unclear. The CDR3 region has the DNA TGTGCTGGGCAAATGTATGCTGGGGCCAACGTCCTGACTTTC. It translates to CAGQMYAGANVLTF. The whole variable domain, filled in from reference TRBV30 and TRBJ2-6, reads SQTIHQWPATLVQPVGSPLSLECTVEGTSNPNLYWYRQAAGRGLQLLFYSVGIGQISSEVPQNLSASRPQDRQFILSSKKLLLSDSGFYLCAGQMYAGANVLTFGAGSRLTVL.